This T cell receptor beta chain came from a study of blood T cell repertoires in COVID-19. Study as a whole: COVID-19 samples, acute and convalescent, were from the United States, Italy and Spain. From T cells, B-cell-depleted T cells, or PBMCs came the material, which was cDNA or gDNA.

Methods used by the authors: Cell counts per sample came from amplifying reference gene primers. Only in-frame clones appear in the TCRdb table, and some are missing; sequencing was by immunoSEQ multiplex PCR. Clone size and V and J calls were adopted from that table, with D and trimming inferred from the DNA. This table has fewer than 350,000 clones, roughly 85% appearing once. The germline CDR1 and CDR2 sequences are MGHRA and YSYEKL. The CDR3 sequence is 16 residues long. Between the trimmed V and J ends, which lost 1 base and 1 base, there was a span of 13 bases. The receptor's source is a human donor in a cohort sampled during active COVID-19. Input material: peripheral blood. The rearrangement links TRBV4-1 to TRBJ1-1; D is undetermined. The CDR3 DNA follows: TGCGCCAGCAGCCAAGTTTCGGCGGAACCGAACACTGAAGCTTTCTTT. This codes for CASSQVSAEPNTEAFF.